This T cell receptor (beta chain) was sequenced for a study of preoperative IRX-2 immunotherapy in early breast cancer (dated by TCRdb to about 2019). There are 14 amino acids in the CDR3, from cysteine to phenylalanine inclusive. Only the CDR3 part of the read is kept: 42 bases, read in frame from the first base. Trimming accounts for 4 bases at V and 10 bases at J, while the number of junction bases matched to no gene is 12. CDR1 and CDR2 are read off the germline V gene as SGHRS and YFSETQ. Receptor libraries were prepared by the immunoSEQ multiplex PCR assay. TCRdb carries this immuneACCESS record with in-frame sequences only. Its versions omit some clonotypes, under half of them owing to an unresolved V gene in the studies checked, with the rest unexplained. The sample contains 95,000 to 100,000 clones, 86% of them found a single time. Roughly 2% of the sample is in the top ten clones. Remarks on this clone: Its antigen has not been determined. No base quality values were provided; no much bigger clone lies one nucleotide off.

Read against the paper, the sample's treatment or condition label means: preoperative locoregional IRX-2 cytokine immunotherapy. The samples were obtained from a phase Ib study that tested preoperative, locoregional IRX-2 cytokine immunotherapy designed to prime immune responses. The donors were early-stage breast cancer patients who were given IRX-2 prior to surgery. The rearranged segments are TRBV5-1 and TRBJ1-1, and 8 junction bases match TRBD1. Sequencing was performed on tumor tissue, taken after IRX-2 immunotherapy. The sequence was obtained from a human donor with breast cancer. The CDR3 is CASSPTGASWGAFF. The nucleotide sequence is TGCGCCAGCAGCCCGACAGGGGCGTCCTGGGGAGCTTTCTTT.